A single sample is the source of the 7 T cell receptor beta chains below, sequenced in a study of long-term antiretroviral therapy in people with HIV. The run of the v3.0 immunoSEQ assay was at survey level. Profiling relied on immunoSEQ multiplex PCR, and the TCRdb table lists in-frame clones only, not all of them. The data contain about 34,000 clones, approximately 95% of them seen just once; the ten biggest clones take up around 3.8%. The sequences come from unsorted PBMCs, collected approximately 5 years after starting antiretroviral therapy. These receptors were taken from a woman aged 45-59 years with HIV.

The chain employs TRBV19 and TRBJ1-2, with 7 positions matching TRBD1. This CDR3 comprises 13 residues. The junction had 8 bases not matched to a gene; V was cut back by 5 bases and J by 8 bases. The V gene's germline CDR1 is LNHDA and CDR2 SQIVND (reference sequence). CDR3 amino acids: CASSDRARGGYTF. In DNA, the CDR3 is TGTGCCAGTAGTGACAGGGCCCGGGGGGGCTACACCTTC.

V is TRBV2 and J is TRBJ2-5; D ambiguous. The V gene lost 4 bases and the J gene lost 1 base, with 1 base spanning the gap. This CDR3 is 11 amino acids long. CDR1 and CDR2 from the germline V gene are SNHLY and FYNNEI. This CDR3 reads CASSAQETQYF. The CDR3 DNA follows: TGTGCCAGCAGTGCCCAAGAGACCCAGTACTTC.

The chain carries TRBV19 and TRBJ1-5; 7 positions agree with TRBD1. Germline CDR1 LNHDA, CDR2 SQIVND (reference sequence). This CDR3 region has 14 residues. Losses at the gene ends were 6 bases for V and 1 base for J; bases not matched to a gene: 3. CDR3 bases: TGTGCCAGTAGAGAACAGGGGAGCAATCAGCCCCAGCATTTT. As protein: CASREQGSNQPQHF.

The gene calls are TRBV5-6 and TRBJ2-7; D is undetermined. The germline CDR1 and CDR2 sequences are SGHDT and YYEEEE. Trimming took off 2 bases at V and 2 bases at J, with 8 bases between the two ends. The CDR3 runs 13 residues. Written as DNA, the CDR3 is TGTGCCAGCAGCTTTTCGGGCCCCTACGAGCAGTACTTC. It yields the protein CASSFSGPYEQYF.

CDR3 in DNA: TGTGCCAGCAGTGAGGCACAGGAGGATACGCAGTATTTT. It yields the protein CASSEAQEDTQYF. The chain is built from TRBV2 and TRBJ2-3, with D perhaps TRBD1 (5 bases). This CDR3 is 13 amino acids long. Deletions cut 3 bases from V and 6 bases from J, with 10 bases between. Germline CDR1 reads SNHLY; CDR2 reads FYNNEI.

The chain uses TRBV5-1 and TRBJ1-1; D gene ambiguous. This CDR3 has 15 amino acids. The V gene lost 0 bases and the J gene lost 0 bases, with 9 bases spanning the gap. Germline V gene sequence: CDR1 SGHRS, CDR2 YFSETQ. In DNA form, the CDR3 reads TGCGCCAGCAGCTTGGTTTCAGTAATGAACACTGAAGCTTTCTTT. Its translation is CASSLVSVMNTEAFF. Based on the CDR3 plus reference TRBV5-1 and TRBJ1-1, the full variable domain is KAGVTQTPRYLIKTRGQQVTLSCSPISGHRSVSWYQQTPGQGLQFLFEYFSETQRNKGNFPGRFSGRQFSNSRSEMNVSTLELGDSALYLCASSLVSVMNTEAFFGQGTRLTVV.

This chain joins TRBV5-6 and TRBJ2-3, with D possibly TRBD2 on 5 matching bases. V was shortened by 4 bases and J by 4 bases, with 16 bases between the two germline ends. Germline V lookup: CDR1 SGHDT, CDR2 YYEEEE. The CDR3 extends over 15 amino acids. The CDR3 loop reads CASSPRSYGADTQYF. CDR3 sequence (DNA): TGTGCCAGCAGCCCGAGGTCCTACGGGGCAGATACGCAGTATTTT.